The source of this TCR beta chain is a study of cytomegalovirus exposure and HLA in healthy donors. The PCR was carried out with 60 Vbeta primers and 13 Jbeta primers. TCRdb's copy holds only in-frame clones and misses some; the assay was immunoSEQ multiplex PCR. In the table there are roughly 160,000 clones, around 80% of which are singletons. Sequenced material: PBMCs. This sequence was found in a woman aged 25 to 39 in good health and CMV-seropositive.

CDR3 amino acids: CASIAGAGSYEQYF. The CDR3 nucleotides are TGTGCCAGCATCGCTGGTGCGGGGAGTTACGAGCAGTACTTC. The chain uses TRBV6-5 and TRBJ2-7; D might be TRBD2 (6 bases). CDR3 length: 14 residues. Germline-derived CDR1 and CDR2 are MNHEY and SVGAGI. Trimming took off 7 bases at V and 4 bases at J, with 17 bases between the two ends.